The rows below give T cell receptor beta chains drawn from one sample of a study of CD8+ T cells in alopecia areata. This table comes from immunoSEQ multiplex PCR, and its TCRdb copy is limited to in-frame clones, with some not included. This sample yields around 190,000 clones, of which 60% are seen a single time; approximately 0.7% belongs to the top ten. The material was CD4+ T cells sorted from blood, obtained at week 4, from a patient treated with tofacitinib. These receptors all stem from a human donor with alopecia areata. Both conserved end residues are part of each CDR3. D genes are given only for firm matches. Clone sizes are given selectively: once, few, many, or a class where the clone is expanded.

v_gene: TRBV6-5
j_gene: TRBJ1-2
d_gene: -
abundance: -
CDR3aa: CASSYQSGRGGYTF
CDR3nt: TGTGCCAGCAGTTACCAGTCGGGGCGGGGTGGCTACACCTTC

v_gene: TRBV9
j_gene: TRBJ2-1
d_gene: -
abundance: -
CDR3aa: CASSVRLGGYNEQFF
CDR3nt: TGTGCCAGCAGCGTAAGGTTAGGGGGGTACAATGAGCAGTTCTTC

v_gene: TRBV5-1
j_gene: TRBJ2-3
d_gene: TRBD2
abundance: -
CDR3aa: CASSTGGRSTDTQYF
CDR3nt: TGCGCCAGCAGCACGGGGGGACGCAGCACAGATACGCAGTATTTT

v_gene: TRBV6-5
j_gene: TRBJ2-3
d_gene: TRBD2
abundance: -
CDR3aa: CASSPRTSGADTQYF
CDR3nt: TGTGCCAGCAGCCCGAGGACTAGCGGGGCAGATACGCAGTATTTT

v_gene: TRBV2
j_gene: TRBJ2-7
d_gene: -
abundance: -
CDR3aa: CASTDSTVSYEQYF
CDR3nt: TGTGCCAGCACCGACTCGACAGTTTCCTACGAGCAGTACTTC

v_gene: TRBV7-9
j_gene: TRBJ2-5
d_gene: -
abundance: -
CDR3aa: CASSPRWTVQETQYF
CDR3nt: TGTGCCAGCAGCCCCCGGTGGACAGTACAAGAGACCCAGTACTTC

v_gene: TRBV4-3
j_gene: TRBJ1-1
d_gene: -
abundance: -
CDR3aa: CASSQTDRYPEAFF
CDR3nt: TGCGCCAGCAGCCAAACCGACAGATATCCTGAAGCTTTCTTT

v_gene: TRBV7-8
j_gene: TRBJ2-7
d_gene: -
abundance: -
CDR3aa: CASTQMEGGYEQYF
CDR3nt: TGTGCCAGCACCCAGATGGAGGGGGGGTACGAGCAGTACTTC

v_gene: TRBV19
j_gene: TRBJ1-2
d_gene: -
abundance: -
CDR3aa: CASSIGRDYGYTF
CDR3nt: TGTGCCAGTAGTATAGGACGGGACTATGGCTACACCTTC

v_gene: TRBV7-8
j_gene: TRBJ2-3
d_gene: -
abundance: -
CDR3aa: CASSLGYREGNTQYF
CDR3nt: TGTGCCAGCAGCTTAGGTTACAGGGAAGGAAATACGCAGTATTTT

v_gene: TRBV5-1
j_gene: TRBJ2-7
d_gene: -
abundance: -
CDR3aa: CASSLGASVHEQYF
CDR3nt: TGCGCCAGCAGCTTGGGGGCTAGCGTTCACGAGCAGTACTTC

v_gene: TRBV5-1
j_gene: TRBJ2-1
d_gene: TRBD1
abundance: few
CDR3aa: CASSRQGGNVNEQFF
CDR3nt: TGCGCCAGCAGCCGACAGGGGGGGAACGTCAATGAGCAGTTCTTC

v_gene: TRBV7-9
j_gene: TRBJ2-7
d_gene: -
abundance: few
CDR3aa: CASSPRGGSGEQYF
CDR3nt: TGTGCCAGCAGCCCCCGAGGGGGTAGTGGGGAGCAGTACTTC

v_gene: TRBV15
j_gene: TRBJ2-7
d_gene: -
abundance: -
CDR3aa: CATSRDRGYYEQYF
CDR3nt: TGTGCCACCAGCAGGGACCGGGGGTACTACGAGCAGTACTTC

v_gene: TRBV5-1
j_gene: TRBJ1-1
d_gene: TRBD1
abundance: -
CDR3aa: CASRGQGATEAFF
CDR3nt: TGCGCCAGCCGTGGACAGGGGGCAACTGAAGCTTTCTTT

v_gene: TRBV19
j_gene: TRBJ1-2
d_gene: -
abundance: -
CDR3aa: CASRAQTRDGYTF
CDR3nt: TGTGCCAGTAGAGCGCAGACCAGGGATGGCTACACCTTC

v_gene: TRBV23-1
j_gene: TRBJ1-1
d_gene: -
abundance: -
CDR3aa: CASSHNTHTEAFF
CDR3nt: TGCGCCAGCAGCCACAATACCCACACTGAAGCTTTCTTT

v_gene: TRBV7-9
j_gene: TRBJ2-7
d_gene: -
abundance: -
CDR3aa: CASSTTAPGEQYF
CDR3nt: TGTGCCAGCAGTACCACAGCCCCGGGGGAGCAGTACTTC

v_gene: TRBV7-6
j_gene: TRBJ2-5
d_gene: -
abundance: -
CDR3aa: CASSLVFRGETQYF
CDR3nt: TGTGCCAGCAGCTTAGTCTTCAGGGGAGAGACCCAGTACTTC

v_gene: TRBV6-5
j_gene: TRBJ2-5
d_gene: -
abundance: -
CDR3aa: CASRSRWETQYF
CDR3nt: TGTGCCAGCAGATCCCGTTGGGAGACCCAGTACTTC

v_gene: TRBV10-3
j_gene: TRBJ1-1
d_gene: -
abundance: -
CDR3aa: CAIREYTEAFF
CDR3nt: TGTGCCATCAGGGAGTACACTGAAGCTTTCTTT

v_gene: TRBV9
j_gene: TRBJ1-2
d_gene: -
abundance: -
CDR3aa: CASSVDSILYGYTF
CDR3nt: TGTGCCAGCAGTGTCGACAGTATCCTCTATGGCTACACCTTC

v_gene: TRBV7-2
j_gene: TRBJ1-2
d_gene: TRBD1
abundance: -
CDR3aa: CASSSRTGKSYTF
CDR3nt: TGTGCCAGCAGCTCCAGGACAGGGAAGAGCTACACCTTC

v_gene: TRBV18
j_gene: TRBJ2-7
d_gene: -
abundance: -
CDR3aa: CASSPRGNDYEQYF
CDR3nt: TGTGCCAGCTCACCACGCGGGAATGACTACGAGCAGTACTTC

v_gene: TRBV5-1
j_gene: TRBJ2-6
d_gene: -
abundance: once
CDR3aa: CASSLGWELSGANVLTF
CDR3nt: TGCGCCAGCAGCTTGGGATGGGAACTCTCTGGGGCCAACGTCCTGACTTTC

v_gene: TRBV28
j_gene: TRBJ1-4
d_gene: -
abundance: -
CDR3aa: CASSSGTATNEKLFF
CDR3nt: TGTGCCAGCAGTTCTGGGACGGCAACTAATGAAAAACTGTTTTTT

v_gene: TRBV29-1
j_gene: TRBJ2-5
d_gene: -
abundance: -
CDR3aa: CSLRRAVQETQYF
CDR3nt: TGCAGTCTACGGAGGGCAGTTCAAGAGACCCAGTACTTC

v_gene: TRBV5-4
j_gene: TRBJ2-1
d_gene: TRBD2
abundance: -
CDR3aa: CASSLSGSRYNEQFF
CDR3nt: TGTGCCAGCAGCCTTAGCGGGAGCCGCTACAATGAGCAGTTCTTC

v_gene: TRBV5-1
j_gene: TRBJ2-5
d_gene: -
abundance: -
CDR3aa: CASSFGLQGSHETQYF
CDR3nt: TGCGCCAGCAGCTTTGGACTACAGGGGTCTCATGAGACCCAGTACTTC

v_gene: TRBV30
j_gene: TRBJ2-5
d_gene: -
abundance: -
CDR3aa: CAWSPGPETQYF
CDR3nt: TGTGCCTGGAGCCCCGGCCCGGAGACCCAGTACTTC

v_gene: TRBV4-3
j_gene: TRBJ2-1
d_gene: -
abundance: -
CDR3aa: CASSQVGRGEQFF
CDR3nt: TGCGCCAGCAGCCAAGTGGGGAGAGGGGAGCAGTTCTTC

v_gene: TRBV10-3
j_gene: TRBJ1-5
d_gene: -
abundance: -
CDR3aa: CAIRDDRDNQPQHF
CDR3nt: TGTGCCATCAGGGATGACAGAGACAATCAGCCCCAGCATTTT

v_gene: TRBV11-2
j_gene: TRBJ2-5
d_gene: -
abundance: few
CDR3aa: CASSLNTAQETQYF
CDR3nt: TGTGCCAGCAGCTTAAACACGGCACAAGAGACCCAGTACTTC

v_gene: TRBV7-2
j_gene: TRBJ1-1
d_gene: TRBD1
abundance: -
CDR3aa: CASSVRQGGHTEAFF
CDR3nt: TGTGCCAGCAGCGTTCGACAGGGGGGACACACTGAAGCTTTCTTT

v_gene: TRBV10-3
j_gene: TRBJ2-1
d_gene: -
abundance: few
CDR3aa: CATDRTGGNEQFF
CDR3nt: TGTGCCACCGATCGAACCGGAGGAAATGAGCAGTTCTTC

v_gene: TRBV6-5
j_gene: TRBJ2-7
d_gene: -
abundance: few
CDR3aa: CASTPHGDPYEQYF
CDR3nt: TGTGCCAGCACGCCTCATGGGGACCCCTACGAGCAGTACTTC

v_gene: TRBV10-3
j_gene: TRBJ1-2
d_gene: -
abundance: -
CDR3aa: CAITRDPGDYGYTF
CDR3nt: TGTGCCATCACCCGGGACCCAGGGGACTATGGCTACACCTTC

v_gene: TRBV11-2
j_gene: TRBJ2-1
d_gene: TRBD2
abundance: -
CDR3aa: CASSLPGLAGGAEQFF
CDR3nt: TGTGCCAGCAGCTTACCCGGACTAGCGGGAGGGGCTGAGCAGTTCTTC

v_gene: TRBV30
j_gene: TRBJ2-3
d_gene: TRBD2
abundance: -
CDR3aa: CAWSVLRTSGSISTDTQYF
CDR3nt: TGTGCCTGGAGTGTACTTAGGACTAGCGGGAGTATAAGCACAGATACGCAGTATTTT

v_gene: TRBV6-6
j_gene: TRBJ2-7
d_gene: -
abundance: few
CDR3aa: CASSSGYLYEQYF
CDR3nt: TGTGCCAGCAGTTCCGGTTATCTCTACGAGCAGTACTTC

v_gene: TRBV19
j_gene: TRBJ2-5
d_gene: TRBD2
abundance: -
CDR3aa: CATSSGRIQETQYF
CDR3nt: TGTGCCACCTCTAGCGGGAGGATACAAGAGACCCAGTACTTC

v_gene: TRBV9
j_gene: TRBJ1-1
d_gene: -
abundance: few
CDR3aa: CASSVTGQNTEAFF
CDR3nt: TGTGCCAGCAGCGTGACAGGACAGAACACTGAAGCTTTCTTT

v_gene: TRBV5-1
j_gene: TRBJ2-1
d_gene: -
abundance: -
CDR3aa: CASRYSAGGNEQFF
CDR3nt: TGCGCCAGCAGATATTCTGCCGGAGGGAATGAGCAGTTCTTC

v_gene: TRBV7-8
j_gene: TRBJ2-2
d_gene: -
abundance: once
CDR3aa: CASSRTAGELFF
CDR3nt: TGTGCCAGCAGCCGGACAGCCGGGGAGCTGTTTTTT

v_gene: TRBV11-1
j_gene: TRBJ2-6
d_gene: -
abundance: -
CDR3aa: CASSFLRAGANVLTF
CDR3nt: TGTGCCAGCAGCTTTCTCCGGGCTGGGGCCAACGTCCTGACTTTC

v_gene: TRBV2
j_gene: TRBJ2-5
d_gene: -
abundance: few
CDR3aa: CASSGGPPWTQYF
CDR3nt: TGTGCCAGCAGTGGGGGCCCCCCATGGACCCAGTACTTC

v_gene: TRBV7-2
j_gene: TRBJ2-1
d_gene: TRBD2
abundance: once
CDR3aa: CASSLAGGYNEQFF
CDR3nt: TGTGCCAGCAGCTTAGCGGGAGGGTACAATGAGCAGTTCTTC

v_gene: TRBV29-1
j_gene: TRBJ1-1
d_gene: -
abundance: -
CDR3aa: CSVDVRGTEAFF
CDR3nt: TGCAGCGTTGATGTCCGGGGTACTGAAGCTTTCTTT

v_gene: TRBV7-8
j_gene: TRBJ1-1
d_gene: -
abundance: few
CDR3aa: CASSETGLYREAFF
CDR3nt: TGTGCCAGCAGCGAGACGGGACTGTATCGTGAAGCTTTCTTT

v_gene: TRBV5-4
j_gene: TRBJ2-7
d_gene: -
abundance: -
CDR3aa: CASSSQGLSYEQYF
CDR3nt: TGTGCCAGCAGCTCGCAGGGGCTATCCTACGAGCAGTACTTC

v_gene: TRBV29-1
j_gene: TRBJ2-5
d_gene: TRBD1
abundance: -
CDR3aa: CSVEADRGQETQYF
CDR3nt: TGCAGCGTTGAAGCGGACAGGGGACAGGAGACCCAGTACTTC

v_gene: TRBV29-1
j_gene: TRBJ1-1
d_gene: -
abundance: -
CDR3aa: CSVATGEAFF
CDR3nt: TGCAGCGTTGCTACAGGGGAAGCTTTCTTT

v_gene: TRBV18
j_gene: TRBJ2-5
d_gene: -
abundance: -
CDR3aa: CASSPMREETQYF
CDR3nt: TGTGCCAGCTCACCAATGAGGGAAGAGACCCAGTACTTC

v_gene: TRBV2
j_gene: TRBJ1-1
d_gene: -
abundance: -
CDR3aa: CASIRGQGTFF
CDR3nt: TGTGCCAGCATCCGGGGCCAAGGAACTTTCTTT

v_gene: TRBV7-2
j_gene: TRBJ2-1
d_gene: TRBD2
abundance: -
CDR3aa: CASSLRGLAGYNEQFF
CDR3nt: TGTGCCAGCAGCCTCCGGGGACTAGCGGGATACAATGAGCAGTTCTTC